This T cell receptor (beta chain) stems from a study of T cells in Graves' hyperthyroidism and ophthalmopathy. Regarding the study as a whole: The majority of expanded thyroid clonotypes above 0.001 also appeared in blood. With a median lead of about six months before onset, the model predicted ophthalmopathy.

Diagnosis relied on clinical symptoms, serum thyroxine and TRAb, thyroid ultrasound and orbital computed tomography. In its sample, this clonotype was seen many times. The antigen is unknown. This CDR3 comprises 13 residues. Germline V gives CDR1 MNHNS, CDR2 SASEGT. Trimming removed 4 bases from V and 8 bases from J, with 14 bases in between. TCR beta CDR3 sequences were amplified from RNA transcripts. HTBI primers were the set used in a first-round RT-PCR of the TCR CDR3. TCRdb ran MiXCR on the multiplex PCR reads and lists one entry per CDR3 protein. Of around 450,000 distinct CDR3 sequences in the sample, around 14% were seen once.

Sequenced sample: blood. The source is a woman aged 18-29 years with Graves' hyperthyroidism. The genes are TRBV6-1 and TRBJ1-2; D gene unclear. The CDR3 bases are TGTGCCAGCAGTGCCCCGACCCAGGTCGGCTACACCTTC. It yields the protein CASSAPTQVGYTF.